This record concerns one T cell receptor beta chain sequence. Its antigen remains unidentified. CDR3 length: 15 amino acids. With V trimmed by 8 bases and J by 0 bases, 6 bases remained unmatched. The germline V gene encodes CDR1 SNHLY and CDR2 FYNNEI. This record belongs to a study of T cell responses to AZD1222 COVID-19 vaccine. Study-wide points: Baseline seropositivity occurred in only a handful of AZD1222 recipients.

Measured with immunoSEQ multiplex PCR; TCRdb has only the in-frame clones, and not every one. This sample has over 120,000 clones, with 88% found just once. The TCR comes from an adult who received the MenACWY meningococcal vaccine as a control. The sequences come from peripheral blood, collected 28 days after the second dose of the MenACWY control vaccine. V is TRBV2 and J is TRBJ1-4; 7 bases are shared with TRBD1. The CDR3 sequence is CASEETGATNEKLFF. DNA for the CDR3: TGTGCCAGCGAGGAAACAGGGGCAACTAATGAAAAACTGTTTTTT.